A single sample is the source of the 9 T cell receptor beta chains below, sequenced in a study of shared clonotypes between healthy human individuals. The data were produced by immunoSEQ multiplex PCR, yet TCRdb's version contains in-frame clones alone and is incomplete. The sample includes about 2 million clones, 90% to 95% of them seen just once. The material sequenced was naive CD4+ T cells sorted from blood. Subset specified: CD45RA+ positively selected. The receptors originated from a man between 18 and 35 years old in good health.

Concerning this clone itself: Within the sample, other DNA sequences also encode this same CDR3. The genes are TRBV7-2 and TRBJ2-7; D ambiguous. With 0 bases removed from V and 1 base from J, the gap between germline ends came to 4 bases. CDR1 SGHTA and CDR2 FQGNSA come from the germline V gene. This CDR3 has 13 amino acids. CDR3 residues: CASSLARSYEQYF. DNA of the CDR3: TGTGCCAGCAGCTTAGCCCGGTCCTACGAGCAGTACTTC.

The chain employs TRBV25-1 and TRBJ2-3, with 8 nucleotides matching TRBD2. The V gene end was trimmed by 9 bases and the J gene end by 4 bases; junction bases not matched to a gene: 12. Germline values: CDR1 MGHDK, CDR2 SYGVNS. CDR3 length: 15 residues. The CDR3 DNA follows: TGTGCCAGTCAATCGACTAGCGTTAAATCAGATACGCAGTATTTT. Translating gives CASQSTSVKSDTQYF.

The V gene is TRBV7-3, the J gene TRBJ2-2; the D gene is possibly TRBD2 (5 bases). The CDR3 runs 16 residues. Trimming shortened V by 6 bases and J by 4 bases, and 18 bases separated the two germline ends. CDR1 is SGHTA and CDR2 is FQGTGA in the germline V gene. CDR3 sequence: CASSHTGSSSTGELFF. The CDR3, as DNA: TGTGCCAGCAGTCATACTGGGAGTTCGTCCACCGGGGAGCTGTTTTTT.

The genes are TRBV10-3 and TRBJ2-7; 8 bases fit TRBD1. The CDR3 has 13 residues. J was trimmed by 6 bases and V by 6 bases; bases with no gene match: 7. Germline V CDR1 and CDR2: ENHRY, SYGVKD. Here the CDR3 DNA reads TGTGCCATCAGCGTACAGGGGGTATCCGAGCAGTACTTC. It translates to CAISVQGVSEQYF.

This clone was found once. CDR3 region: CASSQGQGNVGEQYF. The CDR3 DNA is TGTGCCAGCAGCCAGGGACAGGGGAATGTCGGGGAGCAGTACTTC. The chain recombines TRBV7-9 with TRBJ2-7; 10 nucleotides match TRBD1. V was clipped by 5 bases and J by 7 bases; unmatched bases: 11. CDR1 is SEHNR, CDR2 FQNEAQ, per germline (reference sequence). The CDR3 contains 15 residues.

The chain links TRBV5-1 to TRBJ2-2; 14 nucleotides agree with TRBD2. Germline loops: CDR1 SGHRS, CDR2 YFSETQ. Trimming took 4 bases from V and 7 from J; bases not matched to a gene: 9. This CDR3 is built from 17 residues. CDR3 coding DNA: TGCGCCAGCAGCGCGGGACTAGCGGGGGAGGAAGGCGGGGAGCTGTTTTTT. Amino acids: CASSAGLAGEEGGELFF.

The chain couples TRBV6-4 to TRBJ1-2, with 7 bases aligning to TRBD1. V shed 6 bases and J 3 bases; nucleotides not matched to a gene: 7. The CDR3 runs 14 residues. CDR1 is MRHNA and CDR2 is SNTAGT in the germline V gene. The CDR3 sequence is CASRPTGSDYGYTF. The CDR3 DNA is TGTGCCAGCAGACCGACAGGGAGTGACTATGGCTACACCTTC.

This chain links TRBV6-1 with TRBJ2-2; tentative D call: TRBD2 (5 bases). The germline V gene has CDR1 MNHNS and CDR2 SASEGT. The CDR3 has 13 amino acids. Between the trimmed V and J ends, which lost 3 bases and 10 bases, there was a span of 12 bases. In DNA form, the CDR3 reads TGTGCCAGCAGTGATTTACTAGGTTTGGAGCTGTTTTTT. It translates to CASSDLLGLELFF.

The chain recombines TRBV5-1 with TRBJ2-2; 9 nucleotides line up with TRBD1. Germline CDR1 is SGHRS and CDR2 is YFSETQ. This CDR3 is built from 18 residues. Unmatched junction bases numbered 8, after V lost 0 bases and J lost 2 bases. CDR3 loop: CASSLVTGGLPNTGELFF. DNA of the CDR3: TGCGCCAGCAGCTTGGTAACAGGGGGCCTCCCAAACACCGGGGAGCTGTTTTTT.